This T cell receptor beta chain was sequenced in a study of memory CD4+ T cells and cytomegalovirus serostatus. The germline V gene has CDR1 SQVTM and CDR2 ANQGSEA. The CDR3 has 12 residues. V gave up 6 bases and J gave up 7 bases, with 12 bases separating them. Measured with immunoSEQ multiplex PCR; TCRdb has only the in-frame clones, and not every one. The table lists 35,000 to 50,000 clones, about 79% of them singletons. The sort gate was single viable CD3+CD4+CD8-CD45RO+ cells for memory CD4+ T cells. The source is an adult in good health and CMV-seronegative. The sequenced sample consisted of memory CD4+ T cells from blood. V is TRBV29-1 and J is TRBJ1-4; D is perhaps TRBD1 (6 bases). Here the CDR3 reads CSVQGLSEKLFF. The CDR3 DNA reads as TGCAGCGTGCAGGGGTTGAGTGAAAAACTGTTTTTT. Drawing the rest from reference TRBV29-1 and TRBJ1-4, the complete variable domain is SAVISQKPSRDICQRGTSLTIQCQVDSQVTMMFWYRQQPGQSLTLIATANQGSEATYESGFVIDKFPISRPNLTFSTLTVSNMSPEDSSIYLCSVQGLSEKLFFGSGTQLSVL.